The clone carrying this T cell receptor beta chain was recorded once. Its antigen is not known. Germline CDR1 is ENHRY and CDR2 is SYGVKD. V was clipped by 6 bases and J by 0 bases, with 15 bases between them. The CDR3 is made up of 16 amino acids. The sample comes from a study of T cell responses to AZD1222 COVID-19 vaccine. Study-level findings and limits: Spike-specific TCR breadth and depth grew following two AZD1222 doses. Distributed over spike, vaccine-associated CD4 TCRs predominated at 160-218 and 743-854.

Assay used: immunoSEQ multiplex PCR; TCRdb lists only in-frame clones, some missing. The sample holds about 78,000 clones; around 90% are singletons and the top ten take roughly 23%. The sequencing used peripheral blood, collected on day 0 of AZD1222 vaccination. This chain uses TRBV10-3 with TRBJ2-1; D perhaps matches TRBD1 (5 bases). The clonotype originates from an adult in good health. The CDR3 nucleotides are TGTGCCATCAGCACAGGTACGGCCAGCTCCTACAATGAGCAGTTCTTC. It encodes CAISTGTASSYNEQFF.